The 32 T cell receptor beta chains listed next were all sequenced from one sample in a study of post-analysis software for immune sequencing data. General study points: Included in a set of roughly five TRBV segments more frequent in patients than controls were TRBV5-6, TRBV5-1 and TRBV20-1.

Tagging with unique molecular identifiers was a feature of the TCR beta cDNA libraries. One entry per CDR3 protein results from TCRdb running MiXCR on the PCR reads. The sample lists 600,000 to 700,000 distinct CDR3 sequences, approximately 60% occurring once. These receptors have no identified antigens. The sequenced material came from blood. These receptors were obtained from a girl aged 2-10 years with multiple sclerosis.

The genes are TRBV7-2 and TRBJ2-3; 8 bases fit TRBD2. This CDR3 is built from 16 residues. V lost 4 bases, J lost 3 bases, and 9 bases stayed unmatched. Germline CDR1 reads SGHTA; CDR2 reads FQGNSA. The CDR3 loop is CASSSRQRGRTDTQYF. The CDR3 DNA follows: TGTGCCAGCAGCTCACGCCAGCGGGGGAGGACAGATACGCAGTATTTT.

The rearrangement uses TRBV29-1 and TRBJ1-2; the match to TRBD1 covers 7 bases. Trimming took 7 bases from V and 2 from J; bases not matched to a gene: 16. The CDR3 length is 16 residues. Germline CDR1 reads SQVTM; CDR2 reads ANQGSEA. CDR3 bases: TGCAGCGCTAAATGGGTCGACAGGGCACGAAACTATGGCTACACCTTC. This translates into CSAKWVDRARNYGYTF. The full variable domain, with the rest looked up from reference TRBV29-1 and TRBJ1-2, is SAVISQKPSRDICQRGTSLTIQCQVDSQVTMMFWYRQQPGQSLTLIATANQGSEATYESGFVIDKFPISRPNLTFSTLTVSNMSPEDSSIYLCSAKWVDRARNYGYTFGSGTRLTVV.

J is TRBJ2-7 and V is TRBV18, with D perhaps matching TRBD1 or TRBD2 (5 bases each). There are 15 residues in the CDR3. Germline values: CDR1 KGHSH, CDR2 LQKENI. Trimming shortened V by 6 bases and J by 5 bases, and 20 bases separated the two germline ends. CDR3 coding DNA: TGTGCCAGCTCGCCCTCAGAGGGGCAAGCCCACGAGCAGTACTTC. It encodes CASSPSEGQAHEQYF.

CDR3 in amino acids: CASSREGRVNSPLHF. The CDR3 nucleotides are TGCGCCAGCAGCCGGGAGGGACGGGTAAATTCACCCCTCCACTTT. V gene TRBV5-1 combines with J gene TRBJ1-6; D might be TRBD1 (5 bases). In germline, CDR1 is SGHRS, CDR2 YFSETQ. The V gene lost 4 bases and the J gene lost 7 bases, with 15 bases spanning the gap. The CDR3 length is 15 residues.

The chain couples TRBV20-1 to TRBJ1-5, with D perhaps TRBD1 (5 bases). The germline V gene has CDR1 DFQATT and CDR2 SNEGSKA (reference sequence). The CDR3 totals 14 residues. V was shortened by 4 bases and J by 0 bases, with 10 bases between the two germline ends. As DNA, the CDR3 is TGCAGTGCTAAGTGGGACGATAGCAATCAGCCCCAGCATTTT. This codes for CSAKWDDSNQPQHF.

V usage is TRBV5-5 and J usage is TRBJ2-5; 7 bases are shared with TRBD2. V shed 0 bases and J 7 bases; nucleotides not matched to a gene: 6. The CDR3 length is 14 residues. Germline CDR1 and CDR2: SGHKS and YYEKEE (reference sequence). The CDR3 sequence is CASSLEAREGTQYF. CDR3 nucleotide sequence: TGTGCCAGCAGCTTGGAGGCCAGGGAGGGGACCCAGTACTTC.

The V gene is TRBV7-9, the J gene TRBJ2-7, with 8 positions matching TRBD1. Looked up from germline, CDR1 is SEHNR and CDR2 is FQNEAQ (reference sequence). The CDR3 has 13 residues. With V trimmed by 7 bases and J by 5 bases, 7 bases remained unmatched. The DNA of the CDR3 is TGTGCCAGCACCCCAGGGGGCGGGCACGAGCAGTACTTC. Protein product: CASTPGGGHEQYF.

The rearrangement joins TRBV29-1 to TRBJ1-1, with 7 bases aligning to TRBD1. CDR3 length: 14 residues. J gave up 3 bases and V 4 bases, and 8 bases lay outside the gene matches. CDR1 and CDR2 from the germline V gene are SQVTM and ANQGSEA. The CDR3 reads CSVGGDSRYTEAFF. In DNA, the CDR3 is TGCAGCGTTGGTGGGGACAGCAGGTACACTGAAGCTTTCTTT.

The V and J genes are TRBV9 and TRBJ2-5; 9 bases map to TRBD2. This CDR3 has 15 residues. J gave up 4 bases and V 0 bases, and 4 bases lay outside the gene matches. In germline, CDR1 is SGDLS, CDR2 YYNGEE. CDR3 region: CASSVASGISETQYF. For the CDR3, the DNA is TGTGCCAGCAGCGTAGCTAGCGGGATCTCAGAGACCCAGTACTTC.

The chain couples TRBV7-2 to TRBJ1-1; TRBD1 matches at 7 bases. Germline lookup yields CDR1 SGHTA and CDR2 FQGNSA. Trimming removed 5 bases from V and 7 bases from J; junction bases left unmatched: 7. This CDR3 spans 13 amino acids. CDR3 protein: CASSPPGGLEAFF. The CDR3 DNA follows: TGTGCCAGCAGCCCCCCAGGGGGACTTGAAGCTTTCTTT. The full variable domain, its missing parts supplied by reference TRBV7-2 and TRBJ1-1, is GAGVSQSPSNKVTEKGKDVELRCDPISGHTALYWYRQSLGQGLEFLIYFQGNSAPDKSGLPSDRFSAERTGGSVSTLTIQRTQQEDSAVYLCASSPPGGLEAFFGQGTRLTVV.

The rearrangement joins TRBV4-3 to TRBJ1-1; D perhaps matches TRBD1 (5 bases). CDR1 LGHNA and CDR2 YSLEER come from the germline V gene. The CDR3 has 18 residues. Trimming took 4 bases from V and 4 from J, leaving 25 bases between them. The CDR3 spells CASSRRSRGEEGSTEAFF. The CDR3 coding sequence is TGCGCCAGCAGCCGTCGATCCCGAGGCGAGGAGGGGTCCACTGAAGCTTTCTTT.

V gene TRBV4-2 combines with J gene TRBJ1-2; TRBD1 might be the D (6 bases). This CDR3 comprises 13 residues. V lost 1 base to trimming and J lost 6 bases, with 9 bases between them. Germline V gene lookup returns CDR1 LGHNA and CDR2 YNFKEQ. CDR3 nucleotides: TGTGCCAGCAGCCAAGGGGCAGGGGATGGCTACACCTTC. This translates into CASSQGAGDGYTF.

The chain recombines TRBV20-1 with TRBJ2-5; perhaps TRBD1 as D (6 bases). Trimming took 1 base from V and 5 from J, leaving 11 bases between them. CDR1 DFQATT and CDR2 SNEGSKA come from the germline V gene (reference sequence). The CDR3 is made up of 13 amino acids. The CDR3 DNA reads as TGCAGTGCTAGAGCGGCAGGGGCTGAGACCCAGTACTTC. This encodes CSARAAGAETQYF.

This chain uses TRBV6-6 with TRBJ2-1; 12 bases map to TRBD1. The V segment lost 7 bases and the J segment 9 bases; nucleotides outside the gene matches: 13. The CDR3 is made up of 16 amino acids. CDR1 is MNHNY, CDR2 SVGAGI, per germline (reference sequence). The CDR3 here is CASNPGTGGVLVEQFF. In DNA form, the CDR3 reads TGTGCCAGCAACCCCGGGACAGGGGGCGTTTTAGTTGAGCAGTTCTTC.

V and J are TRBV7-9 and TRBJ2-7; TRBD2 matches 8 bases. Germline CDR1 and CDR2: SEHNR and FQNEAQ (reference sequence). The CDR3 loop spans 16 amino acids. With 1 base clipped from V and 2 bases from J, the junction kept 7 bases outside the gene matches. This chain's CDR3 is CASSLVAGKDPYEQYF. DNA of the CDR3: TGTGCCAGCAGCTTAGTAGCGGGGAAAGATCCCTACGAGCAGTACTTC.

The V and J genes are TRBV12-3 or TRBV12-4 and TRBJ2-7; D ambiguous. The CDR3 covers 15 residues. Trimming shortened V by 0 bases and J by 3 bases, and 12 bases separated the two germline ends. The CDR3 reads CASSLAAGGVYEQYF. CDR3 in DNA: TGTGCCAGCAGTTTAGCCGCAGGTGGGGTCTACGAGCAGTACTTC.

The chain combines TRBV29-1 with TRBJ2-1; D gene unclear. The CDR3 is 13 residues long. V lost 3 bases and J lost 0, with 6 bases in between. The V gene's germline CDR1 is SQVTM and CDR2 ANQGSEA. CDR3 residues: CSVDDNSYNEQFF. The CDR3, as DNA: TGCAGCGTTGATGATAACTCCTACAATGAGCAGTTCTTC.

The chain links TRBV9 to TRBJ1-2, with TRBD1 identical over 7 bases. The germline V gene encodes CDR1 SGDLS and CDR2 YYNGEE. The CDR3 is made up of 14 amino acids. V shed 0 bases, J shed 2 bases, and the junction held 1 base outside the gene matches. The CDR3 DNA sequence: TGTGCCAGCAGCGTAGAGGGGGCAAACTATGGCTACACCTTC. This codes for CASSVEGANYGYTF.

This clonotype was detected only once. The genes are TRBV29-1 and TRBJ1-2; tentatively, D is TRBD1 (6 bases). The CDR3 extends over 13 amino acids. The germline gives CDR1 SQVTM, CDR2 ANQGSEA. Deletions cut 7 bases from V and 4 bases from J, with 16 bases between. The CDR3 spells CSATGQAVYGYTF. CDR3 nucleotides: TGCAGCGCCACGGGACAAGCAGTCTATGGCTACACCTTC.

This rearrangement joins TRBV18 to TRBJ2-5; D may match TRBD1 or TRBD2 (5 bases each). This CDR3 comprises 15 residues. With 1 base removed from V and 0 bases from J, the gap between germline ends came to 9 bases. Germline assignment: CDR1 KGHSH and CDR2 LQKENI. The CDR3 sequence is CASSPLGDDQETQYF. The CDR3 DNA reads as TGTGCCAGCTCACCACTGGGGGACGACCAAGAGACCCAGTACTTC.

This clonotype has more than one count but fewer than ten. The genes are TRBV7-2 and TRBJ2-1, with 11 bases fitting TRBD2. CDR3 length equals 18 residues. The J segment lost 0 bases and the V segment lost 2 bases, leaving 6 bases of the junction unmatched. Germline CDR1 is SGHTA and CDR2 is FQGNSA. CDR3 sequence reads: CASSLRLAGFSSYNEQFF. The CDR3 coding sequence is TGTGCCAGCAGCTTACGACTAGCGGGGTTCAGCTCCTACAATGAGCAGTTCTTC.

This CDR3 reads CASSLVVRGTSGQETQYF. CDR3 DNA sequence: TGCGCCAGCAGCTTGGTAGTTCGTGGGACTAGCGGACAAGAGACCCAGTACTTC. The chain combines TRBV5-1 with TRBJ2-5, with 11 positions matching TRBD2. This CDR3 contains 18 residues. V lost 0 bases and J lost 2; bases outside the gene matches: 9. Germline CDR1 reads SGHRS; CDR2 reads YFSETQ. The full variable domain, in which reference TRBV5-1 and TRBJ2-5 provide the parts outside the CDR3, is KAGVTQTPRYLIKTRGQQVTLSCSPISGHRSVSWYQQTPGQGLQFLFEYFSETQRNKGNFPGRFSGRQFSNSRSEMNVSTLELGDSALYLCASSLVVRGTSGQETQYFGPGTRLLVL.

The chain recombines TRBV6-5 with TRBJ1-2, with TRBD1 identical over 8 bases. The trim removed 5 bases at V and 4 bases at J, leaving 6 bases unmatched. The CDR3 spans 14 residues. The V gene's germline CDR1 is MNHEY and CDR2 SVGAGI. This chain's CDR3 is CASSNTGGLYGYTF. CDR3 nucleotide sequence: TGTGCCAGCAGTAACACAGGGGGACTCTATGGCTACACCTTC.

J is TRBJ2-3 and V is TRBV12-3 or TRBV12-4, with TRBD2 identical over 11 bases. This CDR3 region has 14 residues. The J segment lost 4 bases and the V segment lost 6 bases, leaving 3 bases of the junction unmatched. DNA for the CDR3: TGTGCCAGCAGACTAGCGGGAGATGCAGATACGCAGTATTTT. Translated, it gives CASRLAGDADTQYF.

This clonotype appeared a few times. V and J are TRBV4-1 and TRBJ2-5; D unresolved. The V gene lost 3 bases and the J gene lost 1 base, with 6 bases spanning the gap. CDR1 and CDR2 (germline): MGHRA, YSYEKL. This CDR3 is built from 13 residues. CDR3 nucleotide sequence: TGCGCCAGCAGCCAGCACTTCCAAGAGACCCAGTACTTC. As protein: CASSQHFQETQYF.

This clonotype showed up just once. The genes are TRBV20-1 and TRBJ1-2; the D gene is possibly TRBD1 (6 bases). V lost 0 bases to trimming and J lost 4 bases, with 12 bases between them. CDR3 length: 14 residues. In germline, CDR1 is DFQATT, CDR2 SNEGSKA (reference sequence). The CDR3 nucleotides are TGCAGTGCTAGAGATCGGGGGACAAGCTATGGCTACACCTTC. Residues: CSARDRGTSYGYTF.

In its sample, this clonotype was seen a few times. The V call is TRBV27, the J call TRBJ2-3; D call uncertain. This CDR3 is built from 13 residues. Trimming cost V 6 bases and J 0 bases, with 7 bases left between them. Germline V gene lookup returns CDR1 MNHEY and CDR2 SMNVEV (reference sequence). CDR3 DNA sequence: TGTGCCAGCAGGATCCTTAGCACAGATACGCAGTATTTT. This gives the protein CASRILSTDTQYF.

Only a few counts were recorded for this clonotype. This chain uses TRBV29-1 with TRBJ2-7; 10 positions agree with TRBD2. CDR3 size: 14 residues. The germline V gene encodes CDR1 SQVTM and CDR2 ANQGSEA. Trimming cost V 4 bases and J 5 bases; bases outside gene matches: 8. This chain's CDR3 is CSVALLAGDNEQYF. CDR3 DNA sequence: TGCAGCGTTGCCCTCCTAGCGGGAGACAACGAGCAGTACTTC.

This clonotype occurred a few times. The chain links TRBV29-1 to TRBJ2-7; the D is unclear. Germline assignment: CDR1 SQVTM and CDR2 ANQGSEA. Trimming stripped 5 bases from V and 2 bases from J, with 19 bases between. This CDR3 is 15 amino acids long. The CDR3 coding sequence is TGCAGCGTTCGGATGAGCTCCCACAAAACCTACGAGCAGTACTTC. Its protein is CSVRMSSHKTYEQYF.

This chain uses TRBV5-1 with TRBJ2-1, with 8 bases aligning to TRBD2. Germline values: CDR1 SGHRS, CDR2 YFSETQ. V shed 4 bases, J shed 3 bases, and the junction held 9 bases outside the gene matches. The CDR3 has 16 amino acids. The CDR3 loop is CASSVGGGRSYNEQFF. CDR3 nucleotide sequence: TGCGCCAGCAGCGTTGGCGGCGGGAGGAGCTACAATGAGCAGTTCTTC.

The chain employs TRBV6-5 and TRBJ2-7; D is undetermined. The J call could be wrong; TRBJ2-5 is a better fit for the DNA end. The CDR3 has 15 amino acids. Germline V gene lookup returns CDR1 MNHEY and CDR2 SVGAGI. The CDR3 reads CASSITRAFGETQYF. CDR3 nucleotides: TGTGCCAGCAGTATCACCCGGGCCTTTGGAGAGACCCAGTACTTC.

This clonotype was counted only a few times. The J gene is TRBJ2-7, the V gene TRBV5-5; D tentatively reads TRBD1 or TRBD2 (5 bases each). CDR1 is SGHKS and CDR2 is YYEKEE in the germline V gene (reference sequence). The CDR3 totals 15 residues. Trimming stripped 4 bases from V and 3 bases from J, with 17 bases between. In nucleotides, the CDR3 is TGTGCCAGCAGCCCACAGGCGGGTGGAAACTACGAGCAGTACTTC. Its protein product is CASSPQAGGNYEQYF.